This TCR beta chain was identified in a study of blood T cells in healthy people across ages. Combining a sample-barcoded 5' primer with a J-beta primer mix, a second PCR ran for roughly 7 to 12 cycles. TCRdb ran MiXCR on the 5' RACE reads and lists one entry per CDR3 protein. The sample contains 650,000 to 800,000 distinct CDR3 sequences, under 65% of which appear only once. Trimming pared 0 bases from V and 1 base from J, leaving 8 bases between. The CDR3 runs to 15 residues. The germline CDR1 and CDR2 sequences are LGHNA and YSLEER. The origin of this receptor is a woman of 80 years or more in good health. Specimen: blood. This chain joins TRBV4-3 and TRBJ2-3; D remains unclear. DNA for the CDR3: TGCGCCAGCAGCCAAGATTCCTGGGGCACAGATACGCAGTATTTT. Translated, it gives CASSQDSWGTDTQYF.